The TCR beta chain under discussion was sequenced for a study of PD-1 blockade in classical Hodgkin lymphoma. Trimming pared 5 bases from V and 7 bases from J, leaving 18 bases between. Germline V CDR1 and CDR2: LNHDA, SQIVND (reference sequence). The CDR3 has 16 residues. This clone has only a few counts. What it binds is not known. Each patient experienced a relapse that followed autologous stem cell transplantation, and brentuximab vedotin exposure varied. This table comes from immunoSEQ multiplex PCR, and its TCRdb copy is limited to in-frame clones, with some not included. The sample has about 58,000 clones, roughly 90% seen once. Regarding the study as a whole: Individuals initiating nivolumab under 1 year after ASCT were excluded. At C4D1, TCR diversity had climbed significantly for CD4+ cells, though not for CD8+ cells. Before treatment, TCR diversity in newly diagnosed patients was reportedly lower than in healthy donors.

The sequencing used peripheral blood mononuclear cells (PBMCs), collected before the second cycle of nivolumab. The chain carries TRBV19 and TRBJ1-6; unclear D gene. The sequence came from a human donor with classical Hodgkin lymphoma. Here the CDR3 DNA reads TGTGCCAGTAGTCCCGAGGCTAGAAGTGGGAATTCACCCCTCCACTTT. This gives the protein CASSPEARSGNSPLHF.